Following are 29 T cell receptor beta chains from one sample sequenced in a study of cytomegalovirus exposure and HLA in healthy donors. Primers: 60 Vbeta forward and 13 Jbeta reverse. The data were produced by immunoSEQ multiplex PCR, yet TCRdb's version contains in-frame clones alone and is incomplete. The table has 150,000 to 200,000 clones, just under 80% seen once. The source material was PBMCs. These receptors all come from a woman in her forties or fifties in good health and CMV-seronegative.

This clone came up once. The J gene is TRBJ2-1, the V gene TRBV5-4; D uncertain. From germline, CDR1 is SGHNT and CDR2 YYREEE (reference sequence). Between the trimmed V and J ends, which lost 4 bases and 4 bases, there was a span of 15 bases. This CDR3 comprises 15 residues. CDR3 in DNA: TGTGCCAGCAGCCTACCTGGCGCGGATTACAATGAGCAGTTCTTC. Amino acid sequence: CASSLPGADYNEQFF. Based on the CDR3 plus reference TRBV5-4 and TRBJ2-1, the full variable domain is ETGVTQSPTHLIKTRGQQVTLRCSSQSGHNTVSWYQQALGQGPQFIFQYYREEENGRGNFPPRFSGLQFPNYSSELNVNALELDDSALYLCASSLPGADYNEQFFGPGTRLTVL.

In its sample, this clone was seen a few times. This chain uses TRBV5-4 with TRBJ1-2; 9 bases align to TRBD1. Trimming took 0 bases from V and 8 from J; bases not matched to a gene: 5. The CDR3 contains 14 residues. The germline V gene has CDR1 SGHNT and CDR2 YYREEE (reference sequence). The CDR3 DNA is TGTGCCAGCAGCTTGGAGTGGACAGGGGAAGGCTACACCTTC. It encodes CASSLEWTGEGYTF. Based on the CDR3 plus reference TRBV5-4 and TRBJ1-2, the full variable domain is ETGVTQSPTHLIKTRGQQVTLRCSSQSGHNTVSWYQQALGQGPQFIFQYYREEENGRGNFPPRFSGLQFPNYSSELNVNALELDDSALYLCASSLEWTGEGYTFGSGTRLTVV.

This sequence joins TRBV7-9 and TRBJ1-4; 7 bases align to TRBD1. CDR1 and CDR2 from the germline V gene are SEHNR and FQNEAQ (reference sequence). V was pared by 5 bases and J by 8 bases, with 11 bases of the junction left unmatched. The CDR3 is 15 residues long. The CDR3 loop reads CASSERGGGEEKLFF. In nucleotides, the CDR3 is TGTGCCAGCAGCGAACGAGGAGGGGGCGAAGAAAAACTGTTTTTT.

CDR3 sequence: CASSLTSGGGQETQYF. The CDR3 region has the DNA TGTGCCAGCAGCTTAACTAGCGGGGGCGGACAAGAGACCCAGTACTTC. This chain uses TRBV5-5 with TRBJ2-5; the match to TRBD2 covers 11 bases. The J segment lost 2 bases and the V segment lost 2 bases, leaving 5 bases of the junction unmatched. Germline V lookup: CDR1 SGHKS, CDR2 YYEKEE (reference sequence). CDR3 length: 16 residues.

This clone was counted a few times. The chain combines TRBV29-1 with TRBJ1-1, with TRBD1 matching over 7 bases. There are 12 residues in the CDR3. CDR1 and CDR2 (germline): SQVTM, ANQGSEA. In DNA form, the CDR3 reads TGCAGTATAGGGGGCGTATACACTGAAGCTTTCTTT. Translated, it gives CSIGGVYTEAFF. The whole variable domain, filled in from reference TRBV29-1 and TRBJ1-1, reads SAVISQKPSRDICQRGTSLTIQCQVDSQVTMMFWYRQQPGQSLTLIATANQGSEATYESGFVIDKFPISRPNLTFSTLTVSNMSPEDSSIYLCSIGGVYTEAFFGQGTRLTVV.

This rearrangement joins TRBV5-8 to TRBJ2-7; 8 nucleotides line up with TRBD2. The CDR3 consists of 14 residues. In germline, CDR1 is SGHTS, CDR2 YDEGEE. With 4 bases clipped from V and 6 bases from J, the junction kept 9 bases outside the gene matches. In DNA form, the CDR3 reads TGTGCCAGCAGCCGCCGGAGCGGGGGTTTCGAGCAGTACTTC. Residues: CASSRRSGGFEQYF.

CDR3 sequence: CASSRPGQGQETQYF. The CDR3 coding sequence is TGCGCCAGCAGCCGTCCAGGGCAGGGACAAGAGACCCAGTACTTC. This chain connects TRBV5-1 to TRBJ2-5; D possibly corresponds to TRBD1 (5 bases). The germline V gene encodes CDR1 SGHRS and CDR2 YFSETQ. This CDR3 has 15 residues. The V end lost 4 bases, the J end lost 2 bases, and 15 bases lay between the germline ends.

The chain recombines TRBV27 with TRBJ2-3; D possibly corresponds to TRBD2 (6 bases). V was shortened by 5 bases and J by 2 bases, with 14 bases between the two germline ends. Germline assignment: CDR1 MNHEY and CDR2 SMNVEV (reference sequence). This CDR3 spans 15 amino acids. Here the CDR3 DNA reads TGTGCCAGCAGTAGGCTAGCGAGTTACACAGATACGCAGTATTTT. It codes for CASSRLASYTDTQYF.

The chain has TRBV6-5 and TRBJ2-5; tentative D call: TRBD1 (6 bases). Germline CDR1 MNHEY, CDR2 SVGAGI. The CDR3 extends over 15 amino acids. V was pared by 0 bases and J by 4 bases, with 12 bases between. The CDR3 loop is CASSYSTGTSETQYF. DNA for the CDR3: TGTGCCAGCAGTTACTCGACCGGGACATCAGAGACCCAGTACTTC.

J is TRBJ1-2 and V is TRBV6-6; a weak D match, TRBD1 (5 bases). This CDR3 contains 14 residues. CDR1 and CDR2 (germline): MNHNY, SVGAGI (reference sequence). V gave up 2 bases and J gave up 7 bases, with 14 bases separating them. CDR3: CASSYADNIGGYTF. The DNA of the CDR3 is TGTGCCAGCAGTTACGCGGACAACATTGGTGGCTACACCTTC.

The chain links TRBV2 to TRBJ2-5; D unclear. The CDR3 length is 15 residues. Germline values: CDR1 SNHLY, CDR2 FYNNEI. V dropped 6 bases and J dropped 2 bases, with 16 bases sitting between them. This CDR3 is CASRPPAPRQETQYF. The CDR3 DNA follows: TGTGCCAGCAGGCCCCCGGCCCCGAGGCAAGAGACCCAGTACTTC. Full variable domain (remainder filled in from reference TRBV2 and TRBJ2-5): EPEVTQTPSHQVTQMGQEVILRCVPISNHLYFYWYRQILGQKVEFLVSFYNNEISEKSEIFDDQFSVERPDGSNFTLKIRSTKLEDSAMYFCASRPPAPRQETQYFGPGTRLLVL.

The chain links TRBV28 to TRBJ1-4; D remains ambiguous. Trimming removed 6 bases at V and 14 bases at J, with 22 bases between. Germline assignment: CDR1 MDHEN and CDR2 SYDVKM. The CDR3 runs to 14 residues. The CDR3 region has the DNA TGTGCCAGCAGCCTTCTACCACGTCCAACGTGGCTGTTTTTT. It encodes CASSLLPRPTWLFF.

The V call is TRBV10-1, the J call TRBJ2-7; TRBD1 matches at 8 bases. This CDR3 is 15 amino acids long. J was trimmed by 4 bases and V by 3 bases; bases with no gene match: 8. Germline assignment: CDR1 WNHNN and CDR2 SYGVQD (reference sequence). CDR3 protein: CASSDGQGARYEQYF. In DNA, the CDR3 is TGCGCCAGCAGTGATGGCCAGGGGGCCCGATACGAGCAGTACTTC.

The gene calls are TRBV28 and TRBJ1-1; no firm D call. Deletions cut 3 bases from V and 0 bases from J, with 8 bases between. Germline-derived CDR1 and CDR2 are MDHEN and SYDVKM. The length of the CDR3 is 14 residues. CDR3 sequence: CASSFAQVNTEAFF. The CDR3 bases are TGTGCCAGCAGTTTTGCGCAGGTGAACACTGAAGCTTTCTTT.

Written as DNA, the CDR3 is TGTGCCAGCAGCGTCCAGGGGGGCACCGGGGAGCTGTTTTTT. It codes for CASSVQGGTGELFF. The V call is TRBV9, the J call TRBJ2-2; TRBD1 is a possible D gene (7 bases). The germline V gene has CDR1 SGDLS and CDR2 YYNGEE. CDR3 length: 14 amino acids. The V and J ends lost 2 bases and 4 bases respectively, with 9 bases between them. The full variable domain, completed using reference TRBV9 and TRBJ2-2, is DSGVTQTPKHLITATGQRVTLRCSPRSGDLSVYWYQQSLDQGLQFLIQYYNGEERAKGNILERFSAQQFPDLHSELNLSSLELGDSALYFCASSVQGGTGELFFGEGSRLTVL.

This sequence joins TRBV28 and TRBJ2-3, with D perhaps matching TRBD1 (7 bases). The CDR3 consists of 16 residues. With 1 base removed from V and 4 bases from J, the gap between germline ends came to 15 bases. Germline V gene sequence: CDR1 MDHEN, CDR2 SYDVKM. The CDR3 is CASSLLEGAWADTQYF. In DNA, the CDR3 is TGTGCCAGCAGTTTATTGGAGGGGGCTTGGGCAGATACGCAGTATTTT.

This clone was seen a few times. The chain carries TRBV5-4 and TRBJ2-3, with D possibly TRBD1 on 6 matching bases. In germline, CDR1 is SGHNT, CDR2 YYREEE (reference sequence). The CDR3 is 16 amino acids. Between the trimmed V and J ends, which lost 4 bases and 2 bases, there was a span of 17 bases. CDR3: CASSQPPGQNTDTQYF. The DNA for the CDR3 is TGTGCCAGCAGCCAGCCCCCGGGACAAAACACAGATACGCAGTATTTT.

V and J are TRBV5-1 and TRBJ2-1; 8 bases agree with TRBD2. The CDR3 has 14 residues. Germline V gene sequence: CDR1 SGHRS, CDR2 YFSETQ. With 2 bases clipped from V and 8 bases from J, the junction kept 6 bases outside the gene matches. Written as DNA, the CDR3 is TGCGCCAGCAGCTTAACTAGCGGAAGCCATGAGCAGTTCTTC. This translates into CASSLTSGSHEQFF.

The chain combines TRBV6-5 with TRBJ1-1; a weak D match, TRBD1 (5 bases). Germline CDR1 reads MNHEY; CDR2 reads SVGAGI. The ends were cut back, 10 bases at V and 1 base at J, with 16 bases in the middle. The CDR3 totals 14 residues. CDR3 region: CATLRGSRNTEAFF. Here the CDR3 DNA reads TGTGCCACCCTAAGGGGCTCTCGGAACACTGAAGCTTTCTTT.

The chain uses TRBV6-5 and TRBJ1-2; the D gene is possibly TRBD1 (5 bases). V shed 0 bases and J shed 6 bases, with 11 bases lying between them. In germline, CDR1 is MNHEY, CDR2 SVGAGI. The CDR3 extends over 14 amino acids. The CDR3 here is CASSYSKGVNGYTF. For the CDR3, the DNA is TGTGCCAGCAGTTACTCGAAAGGGGTCAATGGCTACACCTTC.

CDR3 nucleotides: TGCGCCAGCAGCTTGACCGGCGGGAGGCCCTACGAGCAGTACTTC. Its translation: CASSLTGGRPYEQYF. The chain recombines TRBV5-1 with TRBJ2-7, with 8 nucleotides matching TRBD2. V dropped 1 base and J dropped 2; count of bases not matched to a gene: 5. This CDR3 region has 15 residues. Germline V CDR1 and CDR2: SGHRS, YFSETQ.

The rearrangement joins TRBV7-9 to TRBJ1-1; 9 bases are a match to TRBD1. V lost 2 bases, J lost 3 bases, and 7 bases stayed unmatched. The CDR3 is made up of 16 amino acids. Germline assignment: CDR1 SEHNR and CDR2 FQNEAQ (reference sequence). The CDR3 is CASSLKQGAGDTEAFF. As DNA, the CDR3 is TGTGCCAGCAGCTTAAAACAGGGGGCGGGTGACACTGAAGCTTTCTTT.

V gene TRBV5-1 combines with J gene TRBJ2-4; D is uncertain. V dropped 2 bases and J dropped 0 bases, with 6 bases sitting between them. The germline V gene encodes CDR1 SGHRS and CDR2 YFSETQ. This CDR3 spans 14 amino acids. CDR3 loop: CASSFERAKNIQYF. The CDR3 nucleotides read TGCGCCAGCAGCTTCGAGAGAGCCAAAAACATTCAGTACTTC.

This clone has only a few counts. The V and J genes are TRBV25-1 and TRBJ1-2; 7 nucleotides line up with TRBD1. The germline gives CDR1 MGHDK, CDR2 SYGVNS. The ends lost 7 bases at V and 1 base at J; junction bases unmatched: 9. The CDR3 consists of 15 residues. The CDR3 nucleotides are TGTGCCAGCACCCAGACAGGGACGAGTAACTATGGCTACACCTTC. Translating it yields CASTQTGTSNYGYTF.

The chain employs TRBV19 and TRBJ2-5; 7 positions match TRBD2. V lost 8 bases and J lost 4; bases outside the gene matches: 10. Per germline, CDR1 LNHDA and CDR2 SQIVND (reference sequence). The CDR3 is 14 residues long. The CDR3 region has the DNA TGTGCCAGTGGAGGGCGGGAGTTGACAGAGACCCAGTACTTC. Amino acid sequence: CASGGRELTETQYF.

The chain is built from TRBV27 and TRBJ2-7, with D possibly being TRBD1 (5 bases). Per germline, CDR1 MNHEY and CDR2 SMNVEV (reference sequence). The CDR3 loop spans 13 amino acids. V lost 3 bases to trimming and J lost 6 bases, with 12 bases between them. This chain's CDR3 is CASSFRRGAEQYF. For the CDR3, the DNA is TGTGCCAGCAGTTTTCGAAGGGGCGCCGAGCAGTACTTC.

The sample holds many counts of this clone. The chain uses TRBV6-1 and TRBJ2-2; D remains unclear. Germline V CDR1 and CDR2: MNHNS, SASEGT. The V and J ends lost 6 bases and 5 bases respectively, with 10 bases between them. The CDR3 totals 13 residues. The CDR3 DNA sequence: TGTGCCAGCAGCTTAGGAGAAACCGGGGAGCTGTTTTTT. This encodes CASSLGETGELFF.

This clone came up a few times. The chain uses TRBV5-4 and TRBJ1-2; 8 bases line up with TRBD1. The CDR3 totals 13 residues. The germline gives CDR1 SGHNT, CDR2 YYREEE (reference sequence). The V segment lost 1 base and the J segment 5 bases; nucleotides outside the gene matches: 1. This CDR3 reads CASSLRDRYGYTF. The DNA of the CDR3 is TGTGCCAGCAGCTTGAGGGACAGGTATGGCTACACCTTC.

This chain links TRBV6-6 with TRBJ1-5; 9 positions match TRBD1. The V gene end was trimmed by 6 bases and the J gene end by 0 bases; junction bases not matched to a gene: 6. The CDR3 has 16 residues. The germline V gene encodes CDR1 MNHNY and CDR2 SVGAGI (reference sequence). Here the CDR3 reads CASSRDREPSNQPQHF. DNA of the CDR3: TGTGCCAGCAGCAGGGACAGGGAACCTAGCAATCAGCCCCAGCATTTT.